A single sample is the source of the 31 T cell receptor beta chains below, sequenced in a study of patients and donors after allogeneic stem cell transplantation. TCRdb called the RT-PCR reads again in MiXCR, with one record for every CDR3 protein. Counted here are 200,000 to 250,000 distinct CDR3 sequences, more than 35% occurring once; the ten biggest clones make up roughly 12%. Sequencing was carried out using blood, either unsorted or a sorted T cell fraction (not recorded which). Receptor source: a human donor who was either an allogeneic HSCT recipient or a stem cell or donor lymphocyte infusion donor (not recorded which). It is not recorded whose cells these are; they may come from a transplant donor.

This chain uses TRBV15 with TRBJ2-5; 7 nucleotides line up with TRBD1. The CDR3 loop spans 14 amino acids. V gave up 2 bases and J gave up 5 bases; unmatched junction bases: 5. Germline CDR1 reads LNHNV; CDR2 reads YYDKDF (reference sequence). The CDR3 is CATSRPGQEETQYF. In DNA form, the CDR3 reads TGTGCCACCAGCAGACCCGGACAGGAGGAGACCCAGTACTTC.

This chain links TRBV5-1 with TRBJ2-2; unclear D gene. V lost 0 bases and J lost 6, with 12 bases in between. The V gene's germline CDR1 is SGHRS and CDR2 YFSETQ. The length of the CDR3 is 15 residues. The CDR3: CASSLARSGAGELFF. CDR3 nucleotides: TGCGCCAGCAGCTTGGCCCGTTCAGGCGCCGGGGAGCTGTTTTTT.

The chain recombines TRBV11-2 with TRBJ2-3, with D possibly matching TRBD1 (6 bases). CDR1 SGHAT and CDR2 FQNNGV come from the germline V gene. The CDR3 loop spans 16 amino acids. V was cut by 3 bases and J by 4 bases, with 17 bases left in between. CDR3 bases: TGTGCCAGCAGCTTGGATCTGAGGGGGATCGCAGATACGCAGTATTTT. It is translated as CASSLDLRGIADTQYF.

The chain recombines TRBV7-9 with TRBJ1-3; D may be TRBD1 (5 bases). Germline V gene lookup returns CDR1 SEHNR and CDR2 FQNEAQ (reference sequence). CDR3 length equals 17 residues. V was shortened by 3 bases and J by 0 bases, with 15 bases between the two germline ends. CDR3 amino acids: CASSFRVGPHSGNTIYF. DNA of the CDR3: TGTGCCAGCAGCTTCCGTGTGGGACCCCACTCTGGAAACACCATATATTTT.

J is TRBJ1-3 and V is TRBV9; the D is unclear. The CDR3 extends over 13 amino acids. The V end was cut by 3 bases, the J end by 3 bases, with 7 bases between. In germline, CDR1 is SGDLS, CDR2 YYNGEE. The CDR3 sequence: CASSEWGGNTIYF. The CDR3 nucleotides are TGTGCCAGCAGCGAGTGGGGTGGAAACACCATATATTTT.

This rearrangement joins TRBV28 to TRBJ2-3; D is unclear. Between the trimmed V and J ends, which lost 8 bases and 5 bases, there was a span of 8 bases. Looked up from germline, CDR1 is MDHEN and CDR2 is SYDVKM. This CDR3 region has 11 residues. The CDR3 DNA sequence: TGTGCCAGCGCCTGGCAAGATACGCAGTATTTT. It is translated as CASAWQDTQYF. Combining the CDR3 with reference TRBV28 and TRBJ2-3 gives the whole variable domain DVKVTQSSRYLVKRTGEKVFLECVQDMDHENMFWYRQDPGLGLRLIYFSYDVKMKEKGDIPEGYSVSREKKERFSLILESASTNQTSMYLCASAWQDTQYFGPGTRLTVL.

This clonotype was seen a few times. V usage is TRBV4-2 and J usage is TRBJ1-3; D is perhaps TRBD1 (5 bases). The CDR3 is 16 amino acids. V dropped 4 bases and J dropped 2 bases, with 15 bases sitting between them. Germline V gives CDR1 LGHNA, CDR2 YNFKEQ. The CDR3 DNA follows: TGTGCCAGCAGCCCCGGGGGAGGGGCTGCTGGAAACACCATATATTTT. It codes for CASSPGGGAAGNTIYF.

V is TRBV4-1 and J is TRBJ1-2, with a tentative D call TRBD1 (6 bases). V lost 3 bases, J lost 3 bases, and 20 bases lay in between. This CDR3 comprises 17 residues. Germline V lookup: CDR1 MGHRA, CDR2 YSYEKL. CDR3 sequence: CASSHSTPMQGHYGYTF. DNA for the CDR3: TGCGCCAGCAGCCACTCGACGCCAATGCAGGGGCACTATGGCTACACCTTC.

V is TRBV10-3 and J is TRBJ2-1, with 10 bases lining up with TRBD2. After removal of 8 bases from V and 0 bases from J, the junction contained 7 bases not matched to a gene. From germline, CDR1 is ENHRY and CDR2 SYGVKD. The CDR3 covers 16 residues. In DNA form, the CDR3 reads TGTGCCATCGGAACTAGCGGGGCTTTCTCCTACAATGAGCAGTTCTTC. Protein sequence: CAIGTSGAFSYNEQFF.

The chain links TRBV21-1 to TRBJ2-7. TRBV21-1 is listed as a pseudogene. The CDR3 is made up of 11 amino acids. The CDR3 here is CASSKRYEQYF. CDR3 nucleotide sequence: TGTGCCAGCAGCAAAAGGTACGAGCAGTACTTC.

The V and J genes are TRBV20-1 and TRBJ1-2; 8 bases are shared with TRBD1. Germline CDR1 and CDR2: DFQATT and SNEGSKA (reference sequence). The CDR3 is 11 residues long. Germline trimming cut 8 bases from V and 9 bases from J; bases unmatched to any gene: 8. CDR3 protein: CSTSGGARYTF. CDR3 bases: TGCAGTACCTCAGGGGGCGCACGCTACACCTTC.

The J gene is TRBJ1-5, the V gene TRBV4-1; D remains ambiguous. This CDR3 has 17 residues. Trimming stripped 1 base from V and 0 bases from J, with 13 bases between. Germline V gene sequence: CDR1 MGHRA, CDR2 YSYEKL. In DNA form, the CDR3 reads TGCGCCAGCAGCCAAGTCCAGGTAGTCTATAGCAATCAGCCCCAGCATTTT. Its translation: CASSQVQVVYSNQPQHF.

This chain joins TRBV11-2 and TRBJ1-2, with D perhaps matching TRBD1 (6 bases). The CDR3 extends over 14 amino acids. CDR1 and CDR2 from the germline V gene are SGHAT and FQNNGV. Trimming removed 7 bases at V and 9 bases at J, with 21 bases between. CDR3 bases: TGTGCCAGCATCGAAGGGACACAGGGCTCGAGCTACACCTTC. Amino acids: CASIEGTQGSSYTF.

The rearrangement links TRBV7-6 to TRBJ2-7; 8 bases are a match to TRBD1. Unmatched junction bases numbered 5, after V lost 3 bases and J lost 4 bases. The CDR3 is 14 amino acids. Germline lookup yields CDR1 SGHVS and CDR2 FNYEAQ. The CDR3 region has the DNA TGTGCCAGCAGCTTTCTGGACAGGGTGTACGAGCAGTACTTC. The encoded protein is CASSFLDRVYEQYF. Full variable domain (rest looked up from reference TRBV7-6 and TRBJ2-7): GAGVSQSPRYKVTKRGQDVALRCDPISGHVSLYWYRQALGQGPEFLTYFNYEAQQDKSGLPNDRFSAERPEGSISTLTIQRTEQRDSAMYRCASSFLDRVYEQYFGPGTRLTVT.

This clonotype came up a few times. The V and J genes are TRBV11-2 and TRBJ1-6; 7 bases match TRBD1. The CDR3 sequence is 16 residues long. Germline V gene lookup returns CDR1 SGHAT and CDR2 FQNNGV. The V and J ends lost 5 bases and 5 bases, in that order; junction bases with no gene match: 9. CDR3 coding DNA: TGTGCCAGCAGCCAAAGACAGGGAGGAAATAATTCACCCCTCCACTTT. It translates to CASSQRQGGNNSPLHF. Full variable domain (outside the CDR3, taken from reference TRBV11-2 and TRBJ1-6): EAGVAQSPRYKIIEKRQSVAFWCNPISGHATLYWYQQILGQGPKLLIQFQNNGVVDDSQLPKDRFSAERLKGVDSTLKIQPAKLEDSAVYLCASSQRQGGNNSPLHFGNGTRLTVT.

The rearrangement joins TRBV7-2 to TRBJ2-2, with D unclear. Germline values: CDR1 SGHTA, CDR2 FQGNSA. V was shortened by 5 bases and J by 1 base, with 11 bases between the two germline ends. There are 15 residues in the CDR3. Here the CDR3 reads CASSPDSGNTGELFF. Here the CDR3 DNA reads TGTGCCAGCAGCCCAGACTCGGGGAACACCGGGGAGCTGTTTTTT.

The chain uses TRBV28 and TRBJ2-1; 7 bases are shared with TRBD1. CDR3 length: 12 residues. After removal of 5 bases from V and 15 bases from J, the junction contained 10 bases not matched to a gene. Germline values: CDR1 MDHEN, CDR2 SYDVKM. CDR3 DNA: TGTGCCAGCAGTGGCGTACAGGGGAAGTCGTTCTTC. Residues: CASSGVQGKSFF.

The gene calls are TRBV4-1 and TRBJ1-2, with 10 bases matching TRBD1. Germline trimming cut 3 bases from V and 0 bases from J; bases unmatched to any gene: 1. CDR3 length: 15 residues. Germline V gene data show CDR1 as MGHRA and CDR2 as YSYEKL. CDR3 in DNA: TGCGCCAGCAGCCAGGGGACAGGGGCTAACTATGGCTACACCTTC. Translating gives CASSQGTGANYGYTF.

This clonotype was observed a handful of times. This chain uses TRBV28 with TRBJ1-3, with D maybe TRBD1 (5 bases). The CDR3 totals 14 residues. V shed 3 bases and J shed 8 bases, with 14 bases lying between them. The V gene's germline CDR1 is MDHEN and CDR2 SYDVKM. CDR3 residues: CASSLSGQGHTIYF. Here the CDR3 DNA reads TGTGCCAGCAGTTTGTCAGGGCAGGGACACACCATATATTTT.

The rearrangement joins TRBV7-9 to TRBJ1-1; D is unclear. The CDR3 runs 15 residues. Trimming took off 5 bases at V and 4 bases at J, with 17 bases between the two ends. Germline V CDR1 and CDR2: SEHNR, FQNEAQ (reference sequence). CDR3 in DNA: TGTGCCAGCAGCCCCCGACCGAGCTCGAGCACTGAAGCTTTCTTT. The encoded protein is CASSPRPSSSTEAFF.

This clonotype was picked up a small number of times. The CDR3 DNA follows: TGCGCCAGCAGCTCGGACAGTTACGAGCAGTACTTC. It codes for CASSSDSYEQYF. The J gene is TRBJ2-7, the V gene TRBV5-1, with TRBD1 as a possible D gene (6 bases). The germline CDR1 and CDR2 sequences are SGHRS and YFSETQ. The CDR3 spans 12 residues. The V and J ends lost 3 bases and 4 bases respectively, with 8 bases between them.

The chain links TRBV12-3 or TRBV12-4 to TRBJ1-6; D perhaps matches TRBD1 (6 bases). The CDR3 runs to 14 residues. V was trimmed by 5 bases and J by 6 bases, leaving 11 bases between them. The CDR3 DNA sequence: TGTGCCAGCAGTACAGGGACATTTAATTCACCCCTCCACTTT. This codes for CASSTGTFNSPLHF.

The chain couples TRBV4-1 to TRBJ2-6; D possibly corresponds to TRBD2 (6 bases). V was cut by 5 bases and J by 4 bases, with 12 bases left in between. Germline V CDR1 and CDR2: MGHRA, YSYEKL. This CDR3 is 15 amino acids long. CDR3 nucleotides: TGCGCCAGCAGCTGGCTAGCGTTAGGGGCCAACGTCCTGACTTTC. Translated, it gives CASSWLALGANVLTF.

The rearrangement links TRBV6-6 to TRBJ2-7; 7 nucleotides agree with TRBD1. The V gene's germline CDR1 is MNHNY and CDR2 SVGAGI (reference sequence). After removal of 8 bases from V and 4 bases from J, the junction contained 11 bases not matched to a gene. This CDR3 region has 14 residues. CDR3 amino acids: CASRDREGLYEQYF. CDR3 coding DNA: TGTGCCAGCCGTGACAGGGAAGGACTGTACGAGCAGTACTTC.

J is TRBJ2-2 and V is TRBV29-1; no firm D call. This CDR3 has 12 amino acids. Germline CDR1 reads SQVTM; CDR2 reads ANQGSEA. V gave up 4 bases and J gave up 2 bases, with 5 bases separating them. CDR3 region: CSVVYNTGELFF. The CDR3 bases are TGCAGCGTTGTATACAACACCGGGGAGCTGTTTTTT.

The chain employs TRBV7-6 and TRBJ2-3; D call uncertain. The CDR3 contains 15 residues. Germline CDR1 and CDR2: SGHVS and FNYEAQ. Trimming removed 2 bases from V and 2 bases from J, with 11 bases in between. CDR3 amino acids: CASSLRDSPTDTQYF. CDR3 coding DNA: TGTGCCAGCAGCTTAAGGGATAGTCCCACAGATACGCAGTATTTT.

This clonotype was recorded a few times. The gene calls are TRBV3-1 and TRBJ1-4; D is uncertain. This CDR3 is 14 amino acids long. The germline V gene encodes CDR1 LGHDT and CDR2 YNNKEL (reference sequence). Trimming took off 4 bases at V and 13 bases at J, with 19 bases between the two ends. The CDR3 region has the DNA TGTGCCAGCAGCCGACCGGGATCCCCGAAAGCACTGTTTTTT. Translation gives CASSRPGSPKALFF.

This rearrangement joins TRBV30 to TRBJ1-2; 8 bases align to TRBD1. CDR1 GTSNPN and CDR2 SVGIG come from the germline V gene (reference sequence). This CDR3 comprises 11 residues. Germline trimming cut 7 bases from V and 4 bases from J; bases unmatched to any gene: 2. The CDR3 DNA reads TGTGCCTTGGACAGGGCCTATGGCTACACCTTC. Its protein is CALDRAYGYTF.

The chain couples TRBV5-1 to TRBJ2-5, with D possibly being TRBD2 (5 bases). CDR1 SGHRS and CDR2 YFSETQ come from the germline V gene. Trimming took off 3 bases at V and 3 bases at J, with 21 bases between the two ends. CDR3 size: 17 residues. CDR3 amino acids: CASSSSSTPRREETQYF. In DNA form, the CDR3 reads TGCGCCAGCAGCTCGAGTTCAACTCCAAGGCGGGAAGAGACCCAGTACTTC.

This clonotype was picked up many times. One end of the junction varies from germline; a read error may be responsible. V and J are TRBV5-5 and TRBJ1-2; unclear D gene. Germline V lookup: CDR1 SGHKS, CDR2 YYEKEE (reference sequence). This CDR3 has 13 residues. As DNA, the CDR3 is TGTGCCAGCAGCAACAGAGGGTCTTCGGGCTTCACCTTC. It encodes CASSNRGSSGFTF. The variable domain in full, completed from reference TRBV5-5 and TRBJ1-2, reads DAGVTQSPTHLIKTRGQQVTLRCSPISGHKSVSWYQQVLGQGPQFIFQYYEKEERGRGNFPDRFSARQFPNYSSELNVNALLLGDSALYLCASSNRGSSGFTFGSGTRLTVV.

The chain combines TRBV12-3 or TRBV12-4 with TRBJ1-4; D is perhaps TRBD1 (6 bases). The CDR3 has 20 residues. Trimming took off 6 bases at V and 1 base at J, with 27 bases between the two ends. CDR3 amino acids: CASSRRRRAGELITNEKLFF. CDR3 bases: TGTGCCAGCAGCCGGAGGCGTCGGGCAGGGGAACTTATAACTAATGAAAAACTGTTTTTT.